This TCR beta chain was identified during a study of blood T cell repertoires in COVID-19. Study-wide background: Donors in the United States, Italy and Spain gave samples during acute or convalescent COVID-19. T cells, B-cell-depleted T cells, or PBMCs provided the cDNA or gDNA that served as material.

Germline V gene lookup returns CDR1 SNHLY and CDR2 FYNNEI. V was shortened by 4 bases and J by 4 bases, with 16 bases between the two germline ends. There are 15 residues in the CDR3. Authors' processing steps: Amplification of reference gene primers was used by the study to estimate nucleated cell counts. The assay was immunoSEQ multiplex PCR, and TCRdb's table has in-frame clones only and misses some. Clonal size and the V and J genes are those of that table, whereas D and trimming came from the DNA. The data show roughly 120,000 clones, under 80% seen once. The source is a man in his 70s with acute or convalescent COVID-19. Sequencing input: peripheral blood. J is TRBJ1-1 and V is TRBV2; D remains unclear. CDR3: CASSGGETGSTEAFF. CDR3 nucleotide sequence: TGTGCCAGCAGTGGAGGCGAAACGGGGTCCACTGAAGCTTTCTTT.